This note documents a single T cell receptor beta chain sequence. The antigen remains unidentified. These data are taken from a study of PD-1 blockade in classical Hodgkin lymphoma. Study observations and caveats: Reports indicated that newly diagnosed patients had lower baseline TCR diversity than healthy donors did. A significant rise in TCR diversity by C4D1 was seen for CD4+ but not CD8+ cells. Whoever responded completely had baseline diversity much like that seen in newly diagnosed patients.

This CDR3 contains 13 residues. In germline, CDR1 is MNHEY, CDR2 SVGAGI. Trimming removed 2 bases at V and 0 bases at J, with 4 bases between. Measured with immunoSEQ multiplex PCR; TCRdb has only the in-frame clones, and not every one. This sample has 66,000 or so clones; 70% to 75% occur once, and the top ten carry 7.5% to 10%. All the patients suffered relapse after autologous stem cell transplantation, and brentuximab vedotin exposure differed. This specimen consisted of peripheral blood mononuclear cells (PBMCs), obtained before the second cycle of nivolumab. The chain joins TRBV6-5 to TRBJ1-1; D gene uncertain. The clonotype originates from a human donor with classical Hodgkin lymphoma. CDR3 sequence: CASSYLMNTEAFF. The CDR3 nucleotides read TGTGCCAGCAGTTACCTGATGAACACTGAAGCTTTCTTT.